These 16 T cell receptor beta chains share one sample of origin, sequenced in a study of T cell repertoires in cytomegalovirus infection. TCRdb re-called the reads with MiXCR, one entry per CDR3 protein. Of around 530,000 distinct CDR3 sequences detected, about 17% appear once; the ten largest clones hold roughly 25%. Source material: CD8+ T cells from PBMCs. The receptors here all came from a human donor in good health (CMV status not recorded). Some clones in this sample may be carry-over from other donors' samples.

This clonotype turned up a few times. The CDR3 loop is CASRLGARNTEAFF. The CDR3 DNA is TGTGCCAGCAGACTGGGGGCCCGGAACACTGAAGCTTTCTTT. The V gene is TRBV28, the J gene TRBJ1-1; possibly TRBD1 for D (6 bases). CDR3 size: 14 residues. Germline assignment: CDR1 MDHEN and CDR2 SYDVKM. V lost 6 bases and J 1 base, leaving 12 bases between the germline ends.

This clonotype was observed a few times. The V call is TRBV4-1, the J call TRBJ2-7, with D perhaps matching TRBD2 (6 bases). The germline V gene has CDR1 MGHRA and CDR2 YSYEKL. With 3 bases removed from V and 7 bases from J, the gap between germline ends came to 19 bases. This CDR3 spans 15 amino acids. DNA of the CDR3: TGCGCCAGCAGCCACCCCGGGACTCGCCGCGGGGAGCAGTACTTC. Translated, it gives CASSHPGTRRGEQYF.

The chain combines TRBV28 with TRBJ2-4, with D possibly matching TRBD1 (6 bases). The CDR3 contains 19 residues. V was clipped by 6 bases and J by 1 base, with 25 bases between them. Germline V gene lookup returns CDR1 MDHEN and CDR2 SYDVKM. CDR3 nucleotides: TGTGCCAGCAGGTACAGGGAGACCTTATTCGGCGTCGCCAAAAACATTCAGTACTTC. Its translation is CASRYRETLFGVAKNIQYF.

The rearrangement links TRBV6-1 to TRBJ1-5, with D unresolved. CDR3 size: 12 residues. Trimming cost V 10 bases and J 1 base, with 8 bases left between them. The germline V gene has CDR1 MNHNS and CDR2 SASEGT. The CDR3 nucleotides read TGTGCCATCCAAGTAAGCAATCAGCCCCAGCATTTT. It yields the protein CAIQVSNQPQHF.

Regarding this clonotype: This clone may be a read error of a much larger clone one base away. The CDR3 ends on some other residue instead of the conserved phenylalanine or tryptophan, so this is likely a read error. The chain links TRBV6-5 to TRBJ2-7; D is perhaps TRBD1 (7 bases). Germline CDR1 and CDR2: MNHEY and SVGAGI. Trimming took off 2 bases at V and 3 bases at J, with 11 bases between the two ends. This CDR3 contains 14 residues. CDR3 loop: CASSYGGGDYEQYL. The CDR3 nucleotides are TGTGCCAGCAGTTACGGAGGGGGCGACTACGAGCAGTACTTA.

This clonotype showed up many times. The V and J genes are TRBV5-5 and TRBJ1-2, with 10 bases aligning to TRBD1. Germline loops: CDR1 SGHKS, CDR2 YYEKEE (reference sequence). The CDR3 totals 14 residues. J lost 4 bases, V lost 3 bases, and 3 bases had no gene match. CDR3 nucleotides: TGTGCCAGCAGCTCGGGACAGGGGAGCTATGGCTACACCTTC. This translates into CASSSGQGSYGYTF.

Of note for this clonotype: The junction does not match germline at one end; this may be a read error. This chain uses TRBV4-1 with TRBJ1-2; D call uncertain. Germline lookup yields CDR1 MGHRA and CDR2 YSYEKL. The length of the CDR3 is 12 residues. The DNA for the CDR3 is TGCGCCAGCAGCCAAGATGGAAGGAGTCCAGGCTTC. It is translated as CASSQDGRSPGF.

This clonotype was counted between two and nine times. The chain is built from TRBV29-1 and TRBJ2-2; D might be TRBD2 (5 bases). The CDR3 runs to 13 residues. With 7 bases removed from V and 1 base from J, the gap between germline ends came to 10 bases. Per the germline V gene, CDR1 is SQVTM and CDR2 is ANQGSEA. CDR3 amino acids: CSGGGGNTGELFF. The CDR3 nucleotides read TGCAGCGGAGGAGGAGGGAACACCGGGGAGCTGTTTTTT.

The chain is built from TRBV29-1 and TRBJ2-7; D is tentatively TRBD1 or TRBD2 (6 bases each). The CDR3 is 11 residues long. Germline V gene lookup returns CDR1 SQVTM and CDR2 ANQGSEA. The V end was cut by 4 bases, the J end by 7 bases, with 11 bases between. The CDR3 DNA follows: TGCAGCGTTGGGGGGGCTTGGGAGCAGTACTTC. Translating it yields CSVGGAWEQYF.

Many counts were recorded for this clonotype. CDR3 coding DNA: TGTGCCAGCAGCCGAGTCCCGGGACAGGGATCGGCTGAAGCTTTCTTT. Translated: CASSRVPGQGSAEAFF. J is TRBJ1-1 and V is TRBV7-9; 9 bases align to TRBD1. V lost 5 bases and J lost 6; bases outside the gene matches: 13. This CDR3 has 16 amino acids. In germline, CDR1 is SEHNR, CDR2 FQNEAQ (reference sequence).

This clonotype showed up many times. The V call is TRBV6-2 or TRBV6-3, the J call TRBJ2-7; perhaps TRBD1 as D (6 bases). CDR1 MNHEY and CDR2 SVGEGT come from the germline V gene. The CDR3 has 18 residues. The ends were cut back, 2 bases at V and 4 bases at J, with 24 bases in the middle. CDR3 bases: TGTGCCAGCAGTTACCCCGCTGGACAGACGAAGGAGGCGTACGAGCAGTACTTC. Its protein product is CASSYPAGQTKEAYEQYF.

This clonotype was recorded at least ten times. This rearrangement joins TRBV7-6 to TRBJ2-1; TRBD2 matches 8 bases. Germline V gene data show CDR1 as SGHVS and CDR2 as FNYEAQ. This CDR3 has 15 amino acids. The V and J ends lost 2 bases and 9 bases, in that order; junction bases with no gene match: 9. This chain's CDR3 is CASSLRAGAKTEQFF. For the CDR3, the DNA is TGTGCCAGCAGCTTAAGAGCGGGAGCCAAAACTGAGCAGTTCTTC.

This clonotype was counted at least ten times. This chain uses TRBV27 with TRBJ2-1, with D uncertain. Trimming removed 6 bases at V and 8 bases at J, with 11 bases between. In germline, CDR1 is MNHEY, CDR2 SMNVEV (reference sequence). The CDR3 length is 12 residues. The DNA for the CDR3 is TGTGCCAGCAGGGTACTCGGAGATGAGCAGTTCTTC. Encoded protein: CASRVLGDEQFF.

The table lists this clonotype with many counts. The chain uses TRBV11-2 and TRBJ2-1; TRBD2 aligns across 9 bases. Losses at the gene ends were 6 bases for V and 5 bases for J; bases not matched to a gene: 14. CDR3 length equals 17 residues. In germline, CDR1 is SGHAT, CDR2 FQNNGV. The CDR3 region has the DNA TGTGCCAGCAGGAAACCAATACTAGCGGGCCTCAACAATGAGCAGTTCTTC. Translated: CASRKPILAGLNNEQFF.

This clonotype showed up just a few times. The genes are TRBV29-1 and TRBJ1-1; maybe TRBD1 (5 bases). V was clipped by 6 bases and J by 1 base, with 24 bases between them. CDR3 size: 17 residues. Germline lookup yields CDR1 SQVTM and CDR2 ANQGSEA. The CDR3 is CSVPTRGAPGGNTEAFF. The CDR3 DNA follows: TGCAGCGTCCCCACGAGGGGAGCCCCCGGGGGGAACACTGAAGCTTTCTTT.

This clonotype has a handful of counts. The chain links TRBV19 to TRBJ1-6; the match to TRBD1 covers 7 bases. The CDR3 spans 15 residues. CDR1 and CDR2 (germline): LNHDA, SQIVND (reference sequence). The V gene end was trimmed by 5 bases and the J gene end by 5 bases; junction bases not matched to a gene: 6. The CDR3 region has the DNA TGTGCCAGTAGTTCCGGGACAGTCCATAATTCACCCCTCCACTTT. Its translation: CASSSGTVHNSPLHF.